The present T cell receptor (beta chain) was sequenced within a study of blood T cell repertoires in COVID-19 (TCRdb year 2020). Turning to the overall study: Samples covering the acute and convalescent phases of COVID-19 were provided by collaborators in the United States, Italy and Spain. Samples came from the ongoing ImmuneRACE study (first 160 participants) plus 1,254 subjects from 6 global collaborators. Nearly every sample came with metadata listing a de-identified subject ID, COVID-19 status, age in years and sex. The prospective study material was composed of cDNA or gDNA derived from T cells, B-cell-depleted T cells, or PBMCs. Where available, HLA class I and class II types were taken from metadata supplied by the sample provider and were not determined by assay-based typing. Subjects who had been exposed to COVID-19, were actively infected with it, or had recovered from it provided the deeply sampled blood TCRbeta repertoires that made up the dataset. The repertoires were released in a freely available public database intended as a resource for research on the immune response to SARS-CoV-2. The paper as a whole reports these results and caveats: The quantity of clinical and demographic metadata differed by source and by participant and was supplied without curation.

Relative to germline, V is 5 bases shorter and J is 5 bases shorter, with 15 bases between their ends. CDR1 and CDR2, per the germline V gene, are MDHEN and SYDVKM. The CDR3, from cysteine to phenylalanine, totals 14 residues. The read is trimmed to its CDR3 DNA, 42 bases read in frame from base 1. TCRbeta CDR3 regions were amplified from genomic DNA using the immunoSEQ Assay, a bias-controlled multiplex PCR. Concerning the study's data processing: The number of nucleated cells in each sample was estimated by amplification of reference gene primers within the assay. Sequence reads were collapsed and filtered to measure the absolute abundance of every unique TCRbeta CDR3 rearrangement. For each sample, productive Simpson clonality was calculated as the square root of Simpson's diversity index over productive rearrangements. TCRdb re-hosts the immuneACCESS table, in-frame sequences only. Its copies lack some clones; in the studies checked, an unresolved V gene accounts for under half of them, and the cause for the rest is not known. For V, J and clone size, that table is used; D and trimming come from the DNA. The sample data list 200,000 to 250,000 clones, and 82% of these were observed just once. The biggest ten clones account for around 1.8% of the sample.

This clone has just one count. Its antigen remains unidentified. Within one base of it there is no much larger clone, and no base qualities were kept. Each collaborating institution followed its own protocols to collect whole blood in K2EDTA tubes. For TCRbeta analysis, collaborators shipped samples in one of three forms: frozen whole blood, isolated PBMCs, or DNA extracted from either of those sample types. The material sequenced was peripheral blood. The chain is assembled from TRBV28 and TRBJ1-1, with a tentative D gene TRBD1 over 5 matching bases. This TCR came from a woman older than 75 with acute or convalescent COVID-19. Here the CDR3 is given as CASSARAVKTEAFF. Here is the DNA: TGTGCCAGCAGTGCCAGGGCGGTCAAGACTGAAGCTTTCTTT.